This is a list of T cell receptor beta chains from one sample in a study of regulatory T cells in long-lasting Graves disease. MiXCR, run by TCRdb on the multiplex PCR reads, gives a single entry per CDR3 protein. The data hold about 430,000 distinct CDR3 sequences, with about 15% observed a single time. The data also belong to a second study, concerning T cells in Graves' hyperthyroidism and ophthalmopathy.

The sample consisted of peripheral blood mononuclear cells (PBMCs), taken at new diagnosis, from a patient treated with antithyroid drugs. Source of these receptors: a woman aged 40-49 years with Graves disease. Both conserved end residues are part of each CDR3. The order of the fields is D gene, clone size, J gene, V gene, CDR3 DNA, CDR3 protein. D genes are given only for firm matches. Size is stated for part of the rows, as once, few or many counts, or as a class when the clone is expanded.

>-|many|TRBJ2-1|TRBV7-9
TGTGCCAGCAGCATCCGGGACACGGACTACAATGAGCAGTTCTTC
CASSIRDTDYNEQFF
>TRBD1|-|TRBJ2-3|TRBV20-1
TGCAGTGCTTCCTCAGGACAGGCGACCACAGATACGCAGTATTTT
CSASSGQATTDTQYF
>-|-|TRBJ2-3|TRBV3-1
TGTGCCAGCAGCCGAAACGCAGGATTTGGGACAGATACGCAGTATTTT
CASSRNAGFGTDTQYF
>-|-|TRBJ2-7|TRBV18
TGTGCCAGCTCACCACCGGCCAGGGAAGGATACGAGCAGTACTTC
CASSPPAREGYEQYF
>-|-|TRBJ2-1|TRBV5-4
TGTGCCAGCAGCCCTGGGTCTAGCGTAACCTACAATGAGCAGTTCTTC
CASSPGSSVTYNEQFF
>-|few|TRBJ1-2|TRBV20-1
TGCAGTGCTAGAGTACCGACGGGCTTGTTGGACTATGGCTACACCTTC
CSARVPTGLLDYGYTF
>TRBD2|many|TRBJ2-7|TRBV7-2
TGTGCCAGCAGCTTAGTTGGCGGGGGGCAAGCCTACGAGCAGTACTTC
CASSLVGGGQAYEQYF
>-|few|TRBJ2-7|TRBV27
TGTGCCAGCAGTTTCCGGGGCCCCCTCTACGAGCAGTACTTC
CASSFRGPLYEQYF
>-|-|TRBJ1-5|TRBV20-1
TGCAGTGCTAGGGAGGCTAATCAGCCCCAGCATTTT
CSAREANQPQHF
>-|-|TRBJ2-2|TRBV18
TGTGCCAGCTCACCGTGGTCCAGAAGCGCGAACACCGGGGAGCTGTTTTTT
CASSPWSRSANTGELFF
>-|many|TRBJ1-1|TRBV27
TGTGCCAGCAGTTTAGGACCCCTCCAGAACACTGAAGCTTTCTTT
CASSLGPLQNTEAFF
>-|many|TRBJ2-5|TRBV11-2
TGTACCAGCAGCCTGCATAGCGGACAAGAGACCCAGTACTTC
CTSSLHSGQETQYF
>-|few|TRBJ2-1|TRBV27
TGTGCCAGCATCGGAGGGATTGGGGAGCAGTTCTTC
CASIGGIGEQFF
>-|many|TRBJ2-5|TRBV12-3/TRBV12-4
TGTGCCAGCACCCAGGGGGGTGAGACCCAGTACTTC
CASTQGGETQYF
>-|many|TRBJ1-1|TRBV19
TGTGCCAGTATAAGCGGGTTGAACACTGAAGCTTTCTTT
CASISGLNTEAFF
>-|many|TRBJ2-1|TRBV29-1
TGCAGCGTTGGTAACCGACTAGCCTACAATGAGCAGTTCTTC
CSVGNRLAYNEQFF
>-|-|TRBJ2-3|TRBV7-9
TGTGCCAGCAGCCCTAACCGCCAGACTCAGTATTTT
CASSPNRQTQYF
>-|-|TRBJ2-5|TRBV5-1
TGCGCCAGCAGCCTTGGAGGTGGGTCGGGAGAGACCCAGTACTTC
CASSLGGGSGETQYF
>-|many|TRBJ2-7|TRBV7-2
TGTGCCAGCAGCTCCATCATCGGACTTCCCTCCTACGAGCAGTACTTC
CASSSIIGLPSYEQYF
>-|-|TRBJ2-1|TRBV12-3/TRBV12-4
TGTGCCACCAGTGGTTTAAGGGCAGGGCCCAAAAGCTACAATGAGCAGTTCTTC
CATSGLRAGPKSYNEQFF
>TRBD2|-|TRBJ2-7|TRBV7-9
TGTGCCAGCAGCTCTGGACTAGCGGGAGAAAGTCGAAGCTACGAGCAGTACTTC
CASSSGLAGESRSYEQYF
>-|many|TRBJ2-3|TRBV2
TGTGCCAGCAGTTATAAAGATACGCAGTATTTT
CASSYKDTQYF
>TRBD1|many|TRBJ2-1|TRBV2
TGTGCCAGCCAGACAGGGGGCGGTGGAAAGGGTGAGCAGTTCTTC
CASQTGGGGKGEQFF
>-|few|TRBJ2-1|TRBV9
TGTGCCAGCAGCGTAGACGCGGGACCCCTTGAGAATGAGCAGTTCTTC
CASSVDAGPLENEQFF
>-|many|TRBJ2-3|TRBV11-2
TGTGCCAGCAGTCCTCCGGGACACACCACAGATACGCAGTATTTT
CASSPPGHTTDTQYF
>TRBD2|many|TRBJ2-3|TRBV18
TGTGCCAGCTCACCACCTAGCGGGAGGGGCAGCACAGATACGCAGTATTTT
CASSPPSGRGSTDTQYF
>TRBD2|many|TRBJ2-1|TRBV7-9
TGTGCCAGCAGCTTCCCAGCGGGGGCCTTATACAATGAGCAGTTCTTC
CASSFPAGALYNEQFF
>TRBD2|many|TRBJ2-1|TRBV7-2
TGTGCCAGCAGGGTTGGACTAGCGGGAGACTGGGAGCAGTTCTTC
CASRVGLAGDWEQFF
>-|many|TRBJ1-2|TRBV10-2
TGCGCCAGCAGCGCCGGGACACGGTTGGGCTATGGCTACACCTTC
CASSAGTRLGYGYTF